The entry that follows covers one TCR beta chain sequence. V shed 0 bases, J shed 3 bases, and the junction held 4 bases outside the gene matches. This CDR3 has 15 residues. Germline V gene sequence: CDR1 LGHDT, CDR2 YNNKEL (reference sequence). These data are taken from a study of blood T cell repertoires in COVID-19. Study overall: Sites in the United States, Italy and Spain provided acute and convalescent COVID-19 samples. Nucleic acid was either cDNA or gDNA, and it came from T cells, B-cell-depleted T cells, or PBMCs.

Under the authors' procedure: Reference gene primer amplification gave nucleated cell count estimates. Only in-frame clones appear in the TCRdb table, and some are missing; sequencing was by immunoSEQ multiplex PCR. The V and J calls and the clone size are those of that table, but D and trimming were determined from the DNA. The data show approximately 120,000 clones, around four fifths seen once. The chain carries TRBV3-1 (or the pseudogene TRBV3-2) and TRBJ1-1; 7 bases map to TRBD1. The TCR originated in a man between 60 and 75 years old with acute or convalescent COVID-19. Specimen: peripheral blood. The CDR3 spells CASSQETGWDTEAFF. The CDR3 DNA reads as TGTGCCAGCAGCCAAGAGACAGGGTGGGACACTGAAGCTTTCTTT.